This entry concerns a single T cell receptor beta chain. Measured with immunoSEQ multiplex PCR; TCRdb has only the in-frame clones, and not every one. The sample records roughly 200,000 clones, over 80% being singletons. This entry comes from a study of blood T cell repertoires in COVID-19. The wider study: Samples of COVID-19 (acute and convalescent) were obtained from the United States, Italy and Spain.

The CDR3 extends over 17 amino acids. The ends lost 3 bases at V and 4 bases at J; junction bases unmatched: 12. Germline V gene data show CDR1 as SEHNR and CDR2 as FQNEAQ (reference sequence). Sequenced input: peripheral blood. This clonotype originated in a woman in her 40s with COVID-19, enrolled during active disease. The rearrangement joins TRBV7-9 to TRBJ1-2; 9 positions match TRBD1. The CDR3 loop is CASSFRVRDRVSYGYTF. CDR3 DNA: TGTGCCAGCAGCTTTAGGGTTCGGGACAGGGTCTCCTATGGCTACACCTTC.